Listed below are T cell receptor beta chains from one sample, sequenced in a study of cytomegalovirus exposure and HLA in healthy donors. Generated by immunoSEQ multiplex PCR, the TCRdb table keeps only in-frame clones and is missing some. The top ten hold approximately 1.5% of the sample, which has 200,000 to 250,000 clones, 65% to 80% seen once. The specimen sequenced was PBMCs. These receptors were obtained from a man between 45 and 60 years old in good health and CMV-seronegative. The CDR3 runs from the conserved cysteine through the conserved F or W. A D gene is named only where the DNA matches it firmly. Size is omitted from some rows. Given values are once, few, many or a class for expanded clones.

V gene	J gene	D gene	clone size	CDR3 DNA	CDR3 protein
TRBV19	TRBJ1-5	NA	NA	TGTGCCAGTAGCTACAGGTATAGCAATCAGCCCCAGCATTTT	CASSYRYSNQPQHF
TRBV11-2	TRBJ2-1	TRBD2	NA	TGTGCCAGCAGCTTAGGAGCGGGAGACGGTAATGAGCAGTTCTTC	CASSLGAGDGNEQFF
TRBV7-8	TRBJ2-5	TRBD2	NA	TGTGCCAGCAGCTTAGAAGGGACTACGGGTGAGACCCAGTACTTC	CASSLEGTTGETQYF
TRBV6-1	TRBJ2-5	TRBD1	NA	TGTGCCAGCACCCCGGACAGGCTACGACAAGAGACCCAGTACTTC	CASTPDRLRQETQYF
TRBV15	TRBJ2-3	NA	NA	TGTGCCACCAGCAGAGATCCTCCAGATACGCAGTATTTT	CATSRDPPDTQYF
TRBV27	TRBJ2-3	TRBD2	NA	TGTGCCAGCAGTTTACAAGCGGGAGGAGCAGATACGCAGTATTTT	CASSLQAGGADTQYF
TRBV27	TRBJ1-2	NA	NA	TGTGCCAGCCTGCACCCCCAGGGGCGCCGGAACTATGGCTACACCTTC	CASLHPQGRRNYGYTF
TRBV2	TRBJ2-7	TRBD2	once	TGTGCCAGCAGCGGACTAGCGGGAGATATCTACTCCTACGAGCAGTACTTC	CASSGLAGDIYSYEQYF
TRBV19	TRBJ1-5	NA	NA	TGTGCCAGTCGACAGAGCAATCAGCCCCAGCATTTT	CASRQSNQPQHF
TRBV5-1	TRBJ2-3	TRBD1	NA	TGCGCCAGCAGTTGGGACCCGGACAGGGGGAACACAGATACGCAGTATTTT	CASSWDPDRGNTDTQYF
TRBV2	TRBJ2-5	NA	NA	TGTGCCAGCAGTGATCCTTACGGGGTTATAGAGACCCAGTACTTC	CASSDPYGVIETQYF
TRBV27	TRBJ2-3	TRBD2	NA	TGTGCCAGCACCGGGACTAGCGGGAAGTATACGCAGTATTTT	CASTGTSGKYTQYF
TRBV20-1	TRBJ1-4	TRBD1	NA	TGCAGTGCGGGGACAGATGAAAAACTGTTTTTT	CSAGTDEKLFF
TRBV9	TRBJ2-1	TRBD2	NA	TGTGCCAGCAGCTCCGGGACTACAAACTACAATGAGCAGTTCTTC	CASSSGTTNYNEQFF
TRBV5-1	TRBJ2-7	TRBD2	few	TGCGCCAGCAGCCCGGGACTAGCGGTCTCCTACGAGCAGTACTTC	CASSPGLAVSYEQYF
TRBV4-2	TRBJ2-7	NA	NA	TGTGCCAGCAGCCAAGACCGGACAGCCTACGAGCAGTACTTC	CASSQDRTAYEQYF
TRBV2	TRBJ1-1	NA	NA	TGTGCCAGCGGGGCGGGAAGAATGAACACTGAAGCTTTCTTT	CASGAGRMNTEAFF
TRBV7-9	TRBJ2-2	NA	NA	TGTGCCAGCAGCTTGATCCCGACAGGGAACACCGGGGAGCTGTTTTTT	CASSLIPTGNTGELFF
TRBV5-8	TRBJ1-5	NA	NA	TGTGCCAGCAGCTTGATAGGCCAGGCCGGTAATCAGCCCCAGCATTTT	CASSLIGQAGNQPQHF
TRBV27	TRBJ1-2	TRBD1	NA	TGTGCCAGCAGCTATGGGACAGGCTATGGCTACACCTTC	CASSYGTGYGYTF
TRBV4-1	TRBJ2-4	NA	NA	TGCGCCAGCAGCCAAGAAACGTTTATACAGGTTGCCAAAAACATTCAGTACTTC	CASSQETFIQVAKNIQYF
TRBV5-6	TRBJ1-2	TRBD1	NA	TGTGCCAGCAGTTCTATCACAGGGGCGAGGAATGGCTACACCTTC	CASSSITGARNGYTF
TRBV29-1	TRBJ2-2	TRBD2	NA	TGCAGCGTTCGCTCTAGCGGGGTGAACACCGGGGAGCTGTTTTTT	CSVRSSGVNTGELFF
TRBV4-2	TRBJ2-3	TRBD2	NA	TGTGCCAGCAGCCAAGATGGGACTAAAGGTTCAGATACGCAGTATTTT	CASSQDGTKGSDTQYF
TRBV28	TRBJ1-3	NA	NA	TGTGCCAGCAGCGACACGGAACACTCTGGAAACACCATATATTTT	CASSDTEHSGNTIYF
TRBV2	TRBJ1-5	TRBD1	NA	TGTGCCAGCAATCCGGGACAGGGTGGATTAGCACAGCATTTT	CASNPGQGGLAQHF
TRBV5-1	TRBJ2-7	TRBD1	NA	TGCGCCAGCAGCTTTTCACAGGGGGGATCGGGGGAGCAGTACTTC	CASSFSQGGSGEQYF
TRBV14	TRBJ2-2	TRBD1	few	TGTGCCAGCAGCCACCGGGACAGGATCACCGGGGAGCTGTTTTTT	CASSHRDRITGELFF
TRBV7-9	TRBJ2-3	NA	once	TGTGCCAGCAGCTTCCAGGGGTTCACAGATACGCAGTATTTT	CASSFQGFTDTQYF
TRBV18	TRBJ1-1	NA	once	TGTGCCAGCTCACCCGAGACCGCAGGCACTGAAGCTTTCTTT	CASSPETAGTEAFF
TRBV28	TRBJ2-2	NA	NA	TGTGCCAGCAGTTTGACAGAAGGAACCGGGGAGCTGTTTTTT	CASSLTEGTGELFF
TRBV9	TRBJ1-1	NA	NA	TGTGCCAGCAGTGAACTGCGGGGGGGACTCACTGAAGCTTTCTTT	CASSELRGGLTEAFF
TRBV5-4	TRBJ2-1	NA	NA	TGTGCCAGCAGCTCTGGGGGTAGCGGAGTTTACAATGAGCAGTTCTTC	CASSSGGSGVYNEQFF
TRBV6-5	TRBJ2-1	TRBD1	NA	TGTGCCAGCCGGCGGGGACAGGCAATCTACAATGAGCAGTTCTTC	CASRRGQAIYNEQFF
TRBV9	TRBJ1-2	NA	NA	TGTGCCAGCAGCCTCGGGACAAACGTTAACTATGGCTACACCTTC	CASSLGTNVNYGYTF
TRBV6-1	TRBJ2-6	NA	NA	TGTGCCAGCAGTGAAGGTGGGGGCGCCGGGGCCAACGTCCTGACTTTC	CASSEGGGAGANVLTF
TRBV7-9	TRBJ2-7	NA	few	TGTGCCAGCAGCCGGACTCGTTACGAGCAGTACTTC	CASSRTRYEQYF
TRBV29-1	TRBJ2-1	TRBD1	NA	TGCAGCGTTGACTCTTCCGGCAAGGGACAGGGAGGGGGCAATGAGCAGTTCTTC	CSVDSSGKGQGGGNEQFF
TRBV30	TRBJ1-1	TRBD1	NA	TGTGCCTGGAAGACAGGGAATGAAGCTTTCTTT	CAWKTGNEAFF
TRBV19	TRBJ2-7	TRBD2	NA	TGTGCGACTCGAAAAAGGACTAGCGGTCTTTTCGAGCAGTACTTC	CATRKRTSGLFEQYF